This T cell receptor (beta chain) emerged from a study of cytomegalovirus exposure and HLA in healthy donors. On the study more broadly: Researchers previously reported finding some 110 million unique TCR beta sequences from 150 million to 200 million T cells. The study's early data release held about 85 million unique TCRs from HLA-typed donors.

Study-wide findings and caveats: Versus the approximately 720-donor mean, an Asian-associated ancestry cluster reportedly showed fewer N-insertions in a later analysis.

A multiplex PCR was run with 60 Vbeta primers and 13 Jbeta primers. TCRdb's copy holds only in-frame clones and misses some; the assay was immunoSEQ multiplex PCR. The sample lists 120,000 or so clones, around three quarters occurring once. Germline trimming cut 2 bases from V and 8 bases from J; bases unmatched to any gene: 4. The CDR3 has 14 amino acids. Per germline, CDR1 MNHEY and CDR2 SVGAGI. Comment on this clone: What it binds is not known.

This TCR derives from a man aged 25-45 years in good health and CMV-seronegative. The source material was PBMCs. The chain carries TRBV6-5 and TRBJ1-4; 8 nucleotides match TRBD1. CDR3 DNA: TGTGCCAGCAGTTACCAGGGGGCTGGGGAAAAACTGTTTTTT. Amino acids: CASSYQGAGEKLFF.